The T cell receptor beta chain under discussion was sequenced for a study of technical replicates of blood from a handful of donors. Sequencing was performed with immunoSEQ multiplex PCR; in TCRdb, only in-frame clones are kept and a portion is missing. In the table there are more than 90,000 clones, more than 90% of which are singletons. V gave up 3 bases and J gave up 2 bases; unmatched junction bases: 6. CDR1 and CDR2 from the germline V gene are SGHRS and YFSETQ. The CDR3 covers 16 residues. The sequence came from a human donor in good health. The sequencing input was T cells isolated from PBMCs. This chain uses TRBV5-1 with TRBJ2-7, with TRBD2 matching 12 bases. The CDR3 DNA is TGCGCCAGCAGCTCCAGGACTAGCGGGGACCCCTACGAGCAGTACTTC. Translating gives CASSSRTSGDPYEQYF.